The 12 T cell receptor beta chains reported below all come from one sample, sequenced in a study of control samples from healthy donors and cancer patients. Libraries were prepared by immunoSEQ multiplex PCR; TCRdb keeps only in-frame clonotypes and omits some of them. This sample yields some 130,000 clones, of which roughly 88% are seen a single time; roughly 3.4% belongs to the top ten. Sample: blood. The receptors derive from a man aged 40-49 years in good health.

CDR3 sequence reads: CASSMAGTSEAFF. Here the CDR3 DNA reads TGTGCCAGTAGTATGGCGGGAACCTCGGAAGCTTTCTTT. The chain combines TRBV19 with TRBJ1-1, with unresolved D. V lost 3 bases and J lost 8, with 13 bases in between. The CDR3 spans 13 residues. CDR1 LNHDA and CDR2 SQIVND come from the germline V gene (reference sequence).

The J gene is TRBJ1-6, the V gene TRBV5-6; 11 bases agree with TRBD1. V lost 4 bases, J lost 0 bases, and 9 bases stayed unmatched. Germline assignment: CDR1 SGHDT and CDR2 YYEEEE. CDR3 length: 19 residues. The CDR3 reads CASSHGTGGSYSYNSPLHF. In DNA form, the CDR3 reads TGTGCCAGCAGCCATGGGACAGGGGGAAGTTACTCCTATAATTCACCCCTCCACTTT.

The genes are TRBV5-4 and TRBJ1-2; perhaps TRBD1 as D (6 bases). CDR1 is SGHNT, CDR2 YYREEE, per germline (reference sequence). The ends were cut back, 3 bases at V and 8 bases at J, with 20 bases in the middle. The CDR3 has 15 amino acids. The CDR3: CASSSFGQLLGGYTF. The CDR3 nucleotides are TGTGCCAGCAGCTCCTTCGGACAGCTTTTAGGAGGCTACACCTTC.

The V gene is TRBV27, the J gene TRBJ1-5; the D is unclear. CDR3 length: 15 residues. The V and J ends lost 9 bases and 0 bases respectively, with 15 bases between them. Germline V gene data show CDR1 as MNHEY and CDR2 as SMNVEV (reference sequence). CDR3 bases: TGTGCCAGGAGCTACAGACTCCTTAGCAATCAGCCCCAGCATTTT. Its translation is CARSYRLLSNQPQHF.

This clone was seen once. The chain joins TRBV30 to TRBJ1-5; D gene unclear. The V gene's germline CDR1 is GTSNPN and CDR2 SVGIG (reference sequence). The CDR3 has 14 residues. V was cut by 0 bases and J by 6 bases, with 12 bases left in between. CDR3: CAWSVLKGSQPQHF. As DNA, the CDR3 is TGTGCCTGGAGTGTACTAAAGGGATCTCAGCCCCAGCATTTT.

The chain joins TRBV4-1 to TRBJ1-2; TRBD1 is a possible D gene (5 bases). There are 16 residues in the CDR3. Germline V gene data show CDR1 as MGHRA and CDR2 as YSYEKL. Trimming took 0 bases from V and 4 from J, leaving 15 bases between them. The CDR3 loop reads CASSQDWTPGSYGYTF. The CDR3 DNA follows: TGCGCCAGCAGCCAAGATTGGACTCCAGGGAGCTATGGCTACACCTTC.

This clone was recorded a few times. The chain employs TRBV4-2 and TRBJ2-2, with TRBD2 matching over 11 bases. In germline, CDR1 is LGHNA, CDR2 YNFKEQ. This CDR3 spans 16 amino acids. V lost 0 bases to trimming and J lost 6 bases; unmatched junction nucleotides: 3. DNA of the CDR3: TGTGCCAGCAGCCAAGACCTAGCGGGGGGTGCCGGGGAGCTGTTTTTT. It specifies CASSQDLAGGAGELFF.

This sequence joins TRBV3-1 (or the pseudogene TRBV3-2) and TRBJ2-2; the D gene is possibly TRBD1 (6 bases). CDR3 length equals 14 residues. Trimming took 5 bases from V and 7 from J, leaving 14 bases between them. Germline CDR1 and CDR2: LGHDT and YNNKEL (reference sequence). DNA of the CDR3: TGTGCCAGCAGCTACAGGGTAAGTATCGGGGAGCTGTTTTTT. It translates to CASSYRVSIGELFF.

The chain combines TRBV5-1 with TRBJ1-4; 7 bases map to TRBD1. Trimming took 5 bases from V and 0 from J; bases not matched to a gene: 4. This CDR3 comprises 15 residues. Germline CDR1 reads SGHRS; CDR2 reads YFSETQ. CDR3 sequence: CASRSTGATNEKLFF. CDR3 nucleotide sequence: TGCGCCAGCAGGTCTACAGGGGCAACTAATGAAAAACTGTTTTTT.

CDR3: CASSALWTGTDTQYF. CDR3 DNA: TGTGCCAGCAGCGCCTTATGGACTGGGACAGATACGCAGTATTTT. The J gene is TRBJ2-3, the V gene TRBV7-2; D possibly corresponds to TRBD2 (5 bases). CDR1 is SGHTA, CDR2 FQGNSA, per germline. Trimming removed 5 bases at V and 3 bases at J, with 15 bases between. The CDR3 loop spans 15 amino acids. The full variable domain, completed using reference TRBV7-2 and TRBJ2-3, is GAGVSQSPSNKVTEKGKDVELRCDPISGHTALYWYRQSLGQGLEFLIYFQGNSAPDKSGLPSDRFSAERTGGSVSTLTIQRTQQEDSAVYLCASSALWTGTDTQYFGPGTRLTVL.

The chain couples TRBV4-3 to TRBJ1-4; D is perhaps TRBD1 (6 bases). V lost 1 base and J lost 4, with 10 bases in between. The V gene's germline CDR1 is LGHNA and CDR2 YSLEER. The CDR3 length is 15 residues. The CDR3: CASSQGGGLNEKLFF. CDR3 DNA: TGCGCCAGCAGCCAAGGGGGGGGCCTTAATGAAAAACTGTTTTTT.

The V gene is TRBV19, the J gene TRBJ1-5; TRBD1 matches at 9 bases. Looked up from germline, CDR1 is LNHDA and CDR2 is SQIVND (reference sequence). The J segment lost 2 bases and the V segment lost 4 bases, leaving 6 bases of the junction unmatched. The CDR3 is made up of 16 amino acids. The CDR3 nucleotides are TGTGCCAGTAGTACCGGGACAGGGTGGGGCAATCAGCCCCAGCATTTT. Its translation: CASSTGTGWGNQPQHF.